This TCR beta chain emerged from a study of T cell responses to AZD1222 COVID-19 vaccine. The method was immunoSEQ multiplex PCR; TCRdb's version includes in-frame clones alone and lacks a portion of them. The repertoire holds 15,000 or so clones, about 85% seen once, with 2.5% to 3.5% in the top ten. Points on this clone: Its antigen is not known.

The CDR3 loop spans 10 amino acids. The germline V and J ends were trimmed by 4 bases and 4 bases, with 4 bases remaining between them. The germline CDR1 and CDR2 sequences are GTSNPN and SVGIG (reference sequence). Findings and limits, study-wide: Reports indicate that nearly half of spike-specific TCRs are directed at unmutated variant regions. Without day 14 samples, only post-peak T cell repertoires were studied. Most donors were white British, females outnumbered males, and clonal diversity was possibly underestimated.

The sequence was obtained from an adult who received the AZD1222 COVID-19 vaccine. The chain joins TRBV30 to TRBJ1-2, with D unresolved. Source: peripheral blood, taken 28 days after the second AZD1222 dose. This CDR3 reads CAWTIYGYTF. CDR3 nucleotides: TGTGCCTGGACCATCTATGGCTACACCTTC.